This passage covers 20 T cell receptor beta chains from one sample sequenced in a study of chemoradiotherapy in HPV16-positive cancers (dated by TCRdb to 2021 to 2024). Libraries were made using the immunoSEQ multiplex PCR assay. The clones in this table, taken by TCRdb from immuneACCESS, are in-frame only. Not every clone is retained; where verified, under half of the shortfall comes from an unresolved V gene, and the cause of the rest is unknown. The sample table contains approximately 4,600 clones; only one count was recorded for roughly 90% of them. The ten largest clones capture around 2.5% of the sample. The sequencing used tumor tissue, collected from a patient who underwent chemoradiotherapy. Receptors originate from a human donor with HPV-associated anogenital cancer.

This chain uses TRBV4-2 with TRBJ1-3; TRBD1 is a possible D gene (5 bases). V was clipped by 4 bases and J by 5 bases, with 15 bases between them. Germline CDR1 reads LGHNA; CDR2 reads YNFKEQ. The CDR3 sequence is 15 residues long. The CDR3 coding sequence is TGTGCCAGCAGCCTCGGACCGAGACAGCGAAACACCATATATTTT. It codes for CASSLGPRQRNTIYF.

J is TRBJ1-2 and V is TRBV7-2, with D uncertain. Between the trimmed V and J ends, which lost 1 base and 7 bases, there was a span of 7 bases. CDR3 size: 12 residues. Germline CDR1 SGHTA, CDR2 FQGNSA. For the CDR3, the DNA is TGTGCCAGCAGCTTAGAGAGGGCTGGCTACACCTTC. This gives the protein CASSLERAGYTF.

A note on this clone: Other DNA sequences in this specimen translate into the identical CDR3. The CDR3 spells CASSEARGAGQPQHF. The CDR3 nucleotides read TGTGCCAGCAGTGAAGCCCGGGGGGCAGGGCAGCCCCAGCATTTT. The chain uses TRBV2 and TRBJ1-5; a weak D match, TRBD1 (6 bases). Between the trimmed V and J ends, which lost 0 bases and 7 bases, there was a span of 13 bases. The CDR3 is made up of 15 amino acids. Germline CDR1 SNHLY, CDR2 FYNNEI.

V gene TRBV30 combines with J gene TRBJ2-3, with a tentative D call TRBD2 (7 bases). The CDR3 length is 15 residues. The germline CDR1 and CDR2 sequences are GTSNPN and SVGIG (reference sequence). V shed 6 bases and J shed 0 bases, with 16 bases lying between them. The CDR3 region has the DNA TGTGCCTGCCGGAAAGGGGGGGGAAGCACAGATACGCAGTATTTT. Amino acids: CACRKGGGSTDTQYF.

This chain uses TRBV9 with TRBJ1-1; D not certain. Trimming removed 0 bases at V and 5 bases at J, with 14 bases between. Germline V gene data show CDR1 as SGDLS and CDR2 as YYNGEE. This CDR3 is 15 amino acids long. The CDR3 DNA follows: TGTGCCAGCAGCGTAGCTGCCGGGTTGGGTACTGAAGCTTTCTTT. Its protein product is CASSVAAGLGTEAFF.

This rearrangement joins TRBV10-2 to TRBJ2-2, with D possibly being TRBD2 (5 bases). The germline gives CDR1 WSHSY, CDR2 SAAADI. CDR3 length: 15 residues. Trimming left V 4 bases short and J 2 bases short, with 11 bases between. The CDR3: CASSVAGDNTGELFF. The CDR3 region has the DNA TGCGCCAGCAGTGTCGCGGGCGATAACACCGGGGAGCTGTTTTTT.

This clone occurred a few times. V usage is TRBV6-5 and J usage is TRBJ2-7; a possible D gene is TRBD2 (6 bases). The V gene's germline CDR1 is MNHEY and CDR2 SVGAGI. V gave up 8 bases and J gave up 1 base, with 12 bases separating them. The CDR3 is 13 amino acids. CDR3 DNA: TGTGCCAGCCGCGGGGAGAGATCCTACGAGCAGTACTTC. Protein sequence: CASRGERSYEQYF.

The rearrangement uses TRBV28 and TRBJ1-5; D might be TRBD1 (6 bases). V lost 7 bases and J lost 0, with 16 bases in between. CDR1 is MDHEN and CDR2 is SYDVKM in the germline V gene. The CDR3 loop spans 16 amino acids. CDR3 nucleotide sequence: TGTGCCAGCAAAGTTTCGGGGGGCCTTAGCAATCAGCCCCAGCATTTT. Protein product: CASKVSGGLSNQPQHF.

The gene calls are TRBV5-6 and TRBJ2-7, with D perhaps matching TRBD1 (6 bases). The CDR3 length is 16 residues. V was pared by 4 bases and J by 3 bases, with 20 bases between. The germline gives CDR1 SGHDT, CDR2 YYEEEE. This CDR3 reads CASSTKQGSSIYEQYF. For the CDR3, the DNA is TGTGCCAGCAGCACAAAACAGGGTAGCTCAATCTACGAGCAGTACTTC.

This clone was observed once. CDR3 in amino acids: CASSFGGRSSGANVLTF. DNA of the CDR3: TGTGCCAGCAGCTTTGGGGGACGATCCTCTGGGGCCAACGTCCTGACTTTC. The chain joins TRBV5-4 to TRBJ2-6; D could derive from TRBD1 or TRBD2 (5 bases each). CDR1 is SGHNT, CDR2 YYREEE, per germline (reference sequence). Trimming took off 2 bases at V and 0 bases at J, with 12 bases between the two ends. CDR3 length: 17 residues.

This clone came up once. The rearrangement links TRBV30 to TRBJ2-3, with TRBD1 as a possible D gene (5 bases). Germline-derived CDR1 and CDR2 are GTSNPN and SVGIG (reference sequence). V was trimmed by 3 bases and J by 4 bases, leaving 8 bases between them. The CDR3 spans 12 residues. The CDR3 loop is CAWRQGSDTQYF. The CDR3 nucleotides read TGTGCCTGGAGGCAGGGATCAGATACGCAGTATTTT.

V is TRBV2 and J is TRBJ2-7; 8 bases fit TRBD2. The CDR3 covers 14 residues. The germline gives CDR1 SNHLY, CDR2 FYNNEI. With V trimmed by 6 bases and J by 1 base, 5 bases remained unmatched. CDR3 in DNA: TGTGCCAGCAGGGGGACTAGTTTATCCTACGAGCAGTACTTC. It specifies CASRGTSLSYEQYF.

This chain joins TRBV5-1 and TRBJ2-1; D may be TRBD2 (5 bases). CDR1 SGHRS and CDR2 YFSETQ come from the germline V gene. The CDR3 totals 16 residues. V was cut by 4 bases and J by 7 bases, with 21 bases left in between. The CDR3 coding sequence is TGCGCCAGCAGCACCTCCGGGATCAACTTAGGAAATGAGCAGTTCTTC. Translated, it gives CASSTSGINLGNEQFF. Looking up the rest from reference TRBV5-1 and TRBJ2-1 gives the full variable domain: KAGVTQTPRYLIKTRGQQVTLSCSPISGHRSVSWYQQTPGQGLQFLFEYFSETQRNKGNFPGRFSGRQFSNSRSEMNVSTLELGDSALYLCASSTSGINLGNEQFFGPGTRLTVL.

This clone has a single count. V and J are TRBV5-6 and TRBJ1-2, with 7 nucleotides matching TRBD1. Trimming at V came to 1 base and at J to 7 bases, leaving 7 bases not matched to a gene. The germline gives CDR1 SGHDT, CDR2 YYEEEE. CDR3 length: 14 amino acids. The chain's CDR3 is CASSLTDRAAGYTF. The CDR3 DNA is TGTGCCAGCAGCTTGACCGACAGGGCTGCTGGCTACACCTTC.

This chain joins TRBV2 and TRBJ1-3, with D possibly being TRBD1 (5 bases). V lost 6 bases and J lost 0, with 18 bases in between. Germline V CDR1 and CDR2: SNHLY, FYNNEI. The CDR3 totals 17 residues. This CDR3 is CASSRRGGAASGNTIYF. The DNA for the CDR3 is TGTGCCAGCAGCCGGAGGGGAGGGGCAGCCTCTGGAAACACCATATATTTT.

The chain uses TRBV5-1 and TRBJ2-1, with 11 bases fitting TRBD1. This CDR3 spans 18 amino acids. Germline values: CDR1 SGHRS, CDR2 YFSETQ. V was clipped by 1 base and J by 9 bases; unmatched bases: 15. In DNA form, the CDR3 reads TGCGCCAGCAGCTTGTATATGGTCCTCGGGACAGGGGGGACTGAGCAGTTCTTC. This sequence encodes CASSLYMVLGTGGTEQFF.

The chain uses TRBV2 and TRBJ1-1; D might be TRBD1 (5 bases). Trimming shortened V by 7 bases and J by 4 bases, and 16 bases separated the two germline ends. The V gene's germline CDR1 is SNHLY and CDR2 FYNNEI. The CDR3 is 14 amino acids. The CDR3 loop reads CASKKVTAGTEAFF. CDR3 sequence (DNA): TGTGCCAGCAAGAAGGTGACAGCAGGCACTGAAGCTTTCTTT.

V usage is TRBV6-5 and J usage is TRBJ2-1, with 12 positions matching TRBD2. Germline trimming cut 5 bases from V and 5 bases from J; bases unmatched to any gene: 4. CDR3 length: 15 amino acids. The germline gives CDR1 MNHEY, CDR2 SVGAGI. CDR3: CASSGLAGLNNEQFF. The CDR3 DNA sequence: TGTGCCAGCAGTGGACTAGCGGGGCTTAACAATGAGCAGTTCTTC.

For the CDR3, the DNA is TGTGCCAGCAGCTTAAATCCTAGTCTCGATACGCAGTATTTT. This sequence encodes CASSLNPSLDTQYF. The rearrangement uses TRBV11-2 and TRBJ2-3; unclear D gene. V shed 2 bases and J shed 6 bases, with 12 bases lying between them. The CDR3 spans 14 residues. Looked up from germline, CDR1 is SGHAT and CDR2 is FQNNGV.

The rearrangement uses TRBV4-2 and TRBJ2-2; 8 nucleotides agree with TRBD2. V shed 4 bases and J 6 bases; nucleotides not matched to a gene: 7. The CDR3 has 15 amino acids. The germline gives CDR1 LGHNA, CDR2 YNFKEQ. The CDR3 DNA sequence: TGTGCCAGCAGCCTCGGGACTAGGGGCGCCGGGGAGCTGTTTTTT. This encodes CASSLGTRGAGELFF.